The sequence of this TCR beta chain was determined in a study of vaccination effects on CD4 cells after COVID-19. Produced via immunoSEQ multiplex PCR; TCRdb's table is partial and in-frame only. The sample includes 55,000 to 90,000 clones, 65% to 85% of them seen just once. General study results and limits: Convalescent patients were scarce, and early post-infection timepoints were absent.

Between the trimmed V and J ends, which lost 0 bases and 11 bases, there was a span of 9 bases. From germline, CDR1 is ENHRY and CDR2 SYGVKD. This CDR3 is 12 amino acids long. This clone was detected once. Its target is not known. Pools of viral peptides were used by the ViraFEST assay to expand antigen-specific CD4+ T cells ahead of sequencing. Isolation of CD4+ T cells took place after 10 days of culture. It was between March and December 2020 that the person had a SARS-CoV-2 infection confirmed by PCR. Approximately 2 million PBMC were placed in each well, which was supplemented with approximately 9.7 IU/ml IL-2 and approximately 9.2 ug/ml peptides. For the negative control culture, a pool of HIV-1 Nef peptides was used.

Sequenced material: CD4+ T cells from PBMCs cultured with HIV peptides, taken before COVID-19 vaccination. Noted subset: HIV-1 Nef peptide pool negative control/reference culture. The chain employs TRBV10-3 and TRBJ2-3, with TRBD2 as a possible D gene (5 bases). The receptor was derived from a human donor who had a prior SARS-CoV-2 infection. CDR3 protein: CAISESSGGQYF. The CDR3 DNA reads TGTGCCATCAGTGAGTCAAGCGGAGGGCAGTATTTT.